The entry below describes one TCR beta chain. Its antigen is not known. The CDR3 is 14 amino acids. CDR1 and CDR2 from the germline V gene are LNHDA and SQIVND (reference sequence). V shed 4 bases, J shed 3 bases, and the junction held 4 bases outside the gene matches. This entry belongs to a study of cytomegalovirus exposure and HLA in healthy donors. The PCR was carried out with 60 Vbeta primers and 13 Jbeta primers. The table came from immunoSEQ multiplex PCR; TCRdb's copy has only in-frame clones and leaves some out. The sample yields under 110,000 clones, over 60% seen once. Overall study results and limits: Later analysis associated a missense DCLRE1C variant with TCR beta V- and J-gene trimming. Immune exposure information comprised only CMV serostatus. It was reported that TCR beta sequences correctly inferred the HLA-A and HLA-B alleles for most subjects.

V and J are TRBV19 and TRBJ1-1; 8 bases match TRBD1. Sequenced sample: PBMCs. The clonotype originates from a woman between 50 and 59 years old in good health and CMV-seropositive. The CDR3: CASSKDREDTEAFF. Written as DNA, the CDR3 is TGTGCCAGTAGTAAGGACAGGGAGGACACTGAAGCTTTCTTT.